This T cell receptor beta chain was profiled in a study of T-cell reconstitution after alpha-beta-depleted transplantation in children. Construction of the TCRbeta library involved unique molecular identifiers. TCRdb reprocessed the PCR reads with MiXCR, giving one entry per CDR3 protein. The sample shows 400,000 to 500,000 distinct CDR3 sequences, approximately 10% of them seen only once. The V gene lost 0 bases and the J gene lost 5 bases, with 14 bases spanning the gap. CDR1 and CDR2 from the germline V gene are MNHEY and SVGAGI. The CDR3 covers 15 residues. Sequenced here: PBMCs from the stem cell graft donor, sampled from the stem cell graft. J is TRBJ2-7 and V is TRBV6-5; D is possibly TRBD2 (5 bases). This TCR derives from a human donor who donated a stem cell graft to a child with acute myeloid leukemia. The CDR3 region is CASSYSSDLGNEQYF. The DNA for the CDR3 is TGTGCCAGCAGTTACTCTAGCGACCTAGGCAACGAGCAGTACTTC.